This TCR beta chain originates from a study of T cells in Graves' hyperthyroidism and ophthalmopathy. Background on the study: Peripheral blood collection took place at initial diagnosis, before any treatment.

RNA transcripts were the template for amplifying TCR beta CDR3 regions. The HTBI set primed first-round TCR CDR3 RT-PCR. MiXCR was run by TCRdb on the multiplex PCR reads, yielding one entry per CDR3 protein. Among some 690,000 distinct CDR3 sequences listed, approximately 15% were seen once. CDR3 size: 13 residues. Germline V lookup: CDR1 MNHEY, CDR2 SMNVEV (reference sequence). Trimming stripped 5 bases from V and 4 bases from J, with 11 bases between. Investigators excluded patients with uncontrolled infection, other autoimmune disease, pregnancy or lactation. The diagnostic basis comprised clinical symptoms, serum thyroxine and TRAb, thyroid ultrasound and orbital computed tomography. The authors took PBMCs from 10 ml fresh peripheral blood.

The source material was blood. The receptor was derived from a man between 45 and 60 years old with Graves' hyperthyroidism. The chain recombines TRBV27 with TRBJ1-2; D may be TRBD1 (6 bases). The CDR3 nucleotides are TGTGCCAGCAGTCAGGACAGACGCTATGGCTACACCTTC. Residues: CASSQDRRYGYTF.